What follows are 2 T cell receptor beta chains derived from one specimen sequenced in a study of T cells in Graves' hyperthyroidism and ophthalmopathy. The TCR beta CDR3 regions underwent amplification using RNA transcripts as the source. A first-round RT-PCR of the TCR CDR3 used the HTBI primer set. TCRdb re-called the multiplex PCR reads through MiXCR, storing one row per CDR3 protein. In the table there are over 700,000 distinct CDR3 sequences, roughly 32% of which are singletons. The sequencing input was blood. These receptors were taken from a woman aged 40-49 years with Graves' hyperthyroidism.

This chain links TRBV12-3 or TRBV12-4 with TRBJ1-5; 7 nucleotides line up with TRBD1. Trimming removed 2 bases from V and 7 bases from J; junction bases left unmatched: 14. CDR3 length equals 17 residues. CDR3 in DNA: TGTGCCAGCAGTTTAAGGGCTGACAGGGTGGTTGGGCAGCCCCAGCATTTT. This codes for CASSLRADRVVGQPQHF.

The V and J genes are TRBV20-1 and TRBJ1-5; D gene ambiguous. V was cut by 7 bases and J by 7 bases, with 11 bases left in between. The CDR3 has 11 residues. Germline values: CDR1 DFQATT, CDR2 SNEGSKA (reference sequence). CDR3 sequence reads: CSGGLGQPQHF. CDR3 coding DNA: TGCAGTGGTGGGCTGGGACAGCCCCAGCATTTT.